This entry concerns a single T cell receptor (beta chain). The antigen is unknown. The data belong to a study of radiotherapy plus CTLA-4 blockade in lung cancer. Background on the study: Disease control was seen in about 30% of patients, objective responses in roughly 17%.

Whole-study findings and limits: Radiotherapy was combined with ipilimumab, and tumor-derived TCR clones then expanded in blood.

V lost 0 bases to trimming and J lost 7 bases, with 11 bases between them. This CDR3 is built from 13 residues. Germline V gene sequence: CDR1 SGHRS, CDR2 YFSETQ. The repertoire was sequenced with immunoSEQ multiplex PCR; TCRdb's copy has only in-frame clones and lacks some. The sample records about 70,000 clones, 70% to 85% being singletons. J is TRBJ2-7 and V is TRBV5-1; D perhaps matches TRBD1 (5 bases). The receptor was derived from a human donor with non-small cell lung cancer who had a complete response to radiotherapy plus ipilimumab. Sequencing used peripheral blood, obtained from a patient treated with radiotherapy plus ipilimumab. Here the CDR3 DNA reads TGCGCCAGCAGCTTGGTGCCAGGGCGTGAGCAGTACGTC. This encodes CASSLVPGREQYV.